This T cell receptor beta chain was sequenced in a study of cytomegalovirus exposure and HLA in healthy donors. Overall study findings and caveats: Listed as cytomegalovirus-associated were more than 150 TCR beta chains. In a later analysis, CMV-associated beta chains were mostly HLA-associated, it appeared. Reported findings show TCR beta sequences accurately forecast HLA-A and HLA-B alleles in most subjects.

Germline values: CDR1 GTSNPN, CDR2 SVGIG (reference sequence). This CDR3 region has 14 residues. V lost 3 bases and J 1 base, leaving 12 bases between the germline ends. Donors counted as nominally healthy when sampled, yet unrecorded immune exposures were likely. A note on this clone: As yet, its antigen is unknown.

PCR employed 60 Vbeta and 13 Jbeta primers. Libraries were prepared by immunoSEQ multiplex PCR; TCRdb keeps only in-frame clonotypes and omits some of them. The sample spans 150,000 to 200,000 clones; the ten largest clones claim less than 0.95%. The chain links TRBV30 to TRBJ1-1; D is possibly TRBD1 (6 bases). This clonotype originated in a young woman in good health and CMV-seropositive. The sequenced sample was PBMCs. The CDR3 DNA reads TGTGCCTGGAGCCCCCTACAGGGGAACACTGAAGCTTTCTTT. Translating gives CAWSPLQGNTEAFF. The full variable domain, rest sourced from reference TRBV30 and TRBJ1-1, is SQTIHQWPATLVQPVGSPLSLECTVEGTSNPNLYWYRQAAGRGLQLLFYSVGIGQISSEVPQNLSASRPQDRQFILSSKKLLLSDSGFYLCAWSPLQGNTEAFFGQGTRLTVV.